One sample yielded the 19 T cell receptor beta chains listed below, sequenced in a study of post-analysis software for immune sequencing data. The study, taken as a whole, reports: The five TRBV segments detected at higher frequency in patients than in controls included TRBV5-6, TRBV5-1 and TRBV20-1.

The antigens of these receptors remain unknown. cDNA libraries for TCR beta contained unique molecular identifiers. A single record per CDR3 protein comes from TCRdb applying MiXCR to the PCR reads. The sample consists of about 680,000 distinct CDR3 sequences, over 45% of them appearing once. Sequenced sample: blood. Receptors originate from a girl aged 2 to 9 with multiple sclerosis.

The chain combines TRBV5-1 with TRBJ1-2; D remains ambiguous. The CDR3 is 13 residues long. The germline V and J ends were trimmed by 0 bases and 8 bases, with 11 bases remaining between them. The V gene's germline CDR1 is SGHRS and CDR2 YFSETQ. This CDR3 reads CASSLGPTEGYTF. CDR3 DNA sequence: TGCGCCAGCAGCTTGGGACCAACAGAGGGCTACACCTTC.

This chain joins TRBV6-6 and TRBJ2-1; D gene ambiguous. The CDR3 has 11 residues. CDR1 and CDR2 from the germline V gene are MNHNY and SVGAGI (reference sequence). The V end was cut by 5 bases, the J end by 7 bases, with 6 bases between. CDR3 nucleotide sequence: TGTGCCAGCAGTCATATTAATGAGCAGTTCTTC. It codes for CASSHINEQFF.

This chain links TRBV2 with TRBJ2-7; D not certain. The J call may not be correct, given that the DNA end is closer to TRBJ2-5. This CDR3 contains 11 residues. Germline V gene lookup returns CDR1 SNHLY and CDR2 FYNNEI. In DNA form, the CDR3 reads TGTGCCAGCAGGGGAAGGGAGACCCAGTACTTC. Residues: CASRGRETQYF.

This chain connects TRBV6-6 to TRBJ2-7; D may be TRBD1 (6 bases). The CDR3 runs 14 residues. V shed 8 bases and J shed 2 bases, with 16 bases lying between them. In germline, CDR1 is MNHNY, CDR2 SVGAGI (reference sequence). CDR3 nucleotide sequence: TGTGCCAGCTCAGGGGACCTCCATGCCTACGAGCAGTACTTC. It specifies CASSGDLHAYEQYF.

The rearrangement links TRBV5-5 to TRBJ2-5; D unclear. Germline V gene data show CDR1 as SGHKS and CDR2 as YYEKEE (reference sequence). The CDR3 has 11 residues. Trimming removed 1 base at V and 7 bases at J, with 5 bases between. The CDR3 sequence is CASSLKGTQYF. In nucleotides, the CDR3 is TGTGCCAGCAGCTTGAAGGGGACCCAGTACTTC.

V and J are TRBV29-1 and TRBJ1-2; TRBD1 is a possible D gene (5 bases). This CDR3 is built from 14 residues. V shed 3 bases and J shed 3 bases, with 14 bases lying between them. Germline CDR1 and CDR2: SQVTM and ANQGSEA. CDR3 nucleotides: TGCAGCGTTGACGCGTCAGGGACCTACTATGGCTACACCTTC. It codes for CSVDASGTYYGYTF.

The chain combines TRBV7-2 with TRBJ1-1; TRBD1 aligns across 8 bases. Germline CDR1 SGHTA, CDR2 FQGNSA. The CDR3 is 14 residues long. The J segment lost 5 bases and the V segment lost 7 bases, leaving 9 bases of the junction unmatched. The CDR3 region has the DNA TGTGCCAGCACGACCTCAGGGGGCGCGACTGAAGCTTTCTTT. Its protein product is CASTTSGGATEAFF.

The V gene is TRBV11-3, the J gene TRBJ2-3; D gene ambiguous. CDR3 size: 13 residues. In germline, CDR1 is SGHNT, CDR2 YENEEA. V lost 5 bases and J lost 4, with 10 bases in between. The CDR3: CASSKGEADTQYF. DNA of the CDR3: TGTGCCAGCAGCAAAGGAGAGGCAGATACGCAGTATTTT.

The V call is TRBV7-9, the J call TRBJ2-1; a possible D gene is TRBD2 (5 bases). The CDR3 loop spans 15 amino acids. Germline V lookup: CDR1 SEHNR, CDR2 FQNEAQ (reference sequence). V was shortened by 4 bases and J by 2 bases, with 12 bases between the two germline ends. Written as DNA, the CDR3 is TGTGCCAGCAGCTCGATGAGCGGAACCTACAATGAGCAGTTCTTC. This translates into CASSSMSGTYNEQFF.

The CDR3 is CASSTGGGMQYF. The CDR3 coding sequence is TGTGCCAGCAGTACGGGCGGCGGTATGCAGTATTTT. This chain joins TRBV12-3 or TRBV12-4 and TRBJ2-3, with D uncertain. The CDR3 totals 12 residues. The V gene lost 5 bases and the J gene lost 11 bases, with 14 bases spanning the gap.

This clonotype was observed a few times. Here the CDR3 DNA reads TGTGCCAGCAGCGTAGGGGGGGCGGGGGACATCAATGAGCAGTTCTTC. The encoded protein is CASSVGGAGDINEQFF. The gene calls are TRBV9 and TRBJ2-1; weak D call: TRBD2 (7 bases). The V gene lost 0 bases and the J gene lost 6 bases, with 16 bases spanning the gap. Looked up from germline, CDR1 is SGDLS and CDR2 is YYNGEE. The CDR3 sequence is 16 residues long.

For the CDR3, the DNA is TGTGCCAGCAGTTTAGCGGCAGGGTTCCCCTACGAGCAGTACTTC. Encoded protein: CASSLAAGFPYEQYF. The chain recombines TRBV12-3 or TRBV12-4 with TRBJ2-7; the D gene is possibly TRBD1 (5 bases). Trimming cost V 0 bases and J 2 bases, with 11 bases left between them. The CDR3 extends over 15 amino acids.

This clonotype was recorded a few times. This chain connects TRBV12-3 or TRBV12-4 to TRBJ1-2, with D hard to call. The CDR3 is 13 amino acids. Trimming took off 1 base at V and 6 bases at J, with 9 bases between the two ends. The CDR3 sequence: CASSLGGGHGYTF. CDR3 sequence (DNA): TGTGCCAGCAGTTTAGGAGGCGGGCATGGCTACACCTTC.

CDR3 in DNA: TGTGCCAGCAGGTGGGAGGCAGGGGGCTCAGATACGCAGTATTTT. Its protein product is CASRWEAGGSDTQYF. V is TRBV2 and J is TRBJ2-3; 8 nucleotides align to TRBD1. V gave up 6 bases and J gave up 4 bases; unmatched junction bases: 9. Looked up from germline, CDR1 is SNHLY and CDR2 is FYNNEI. The CDR3 contains 15 residues. The complete variable domain, with remaining parts taken from reference TRBV2 and TRBJ2-3, reads EPEVTQTPSHQVTQMGQEVILRCVPISNHLYFYWYRQILGQKVEFLVSFYNNEISEKSEIFDDQFSVERPDGSNFTLKIRSTKLEDSAMYFCASRWEAGGSDTQYFGPGTRLTVL.

The chain links TRBV18 to TRBJ2-5, with D perhaps given as TRBD1 or TRBD2 (5 bases each). Trimming pared 2 bases from V and 2 bases from J, leaving 12 bases between. This CDR3 has 15 amino acids. Germline V gene sequence: CDR1 KGHSH, CDR2 LQKENI. The CDR3 here is CASSPRGPKQETQYF. In nucleotides, the CDR3 is TGTGCCAGCTCACCAAGGGGACCCAAACAAGAGACCCAGTACTTC.

The chain carries TRBV29-1 and TRBJ1-1; D perhaps matches TRBD1 (6 bases). The CDR3 has 12 amino acids. Germline assignment: CDR1 SQVTM and CDR2 ANQGSEA. The germline V and J ends were trimmed by 6 bases and 7 bases, with 15 bases remaining between them. The CDR3 DNA sequence: TGCAGCGTCCCCGGGGGGGGCTTTGAAGCTTTCTTT. Protein: CSVPGGGFEAFF.

This chain joins TRBV7-9 and TRBJ2-5, with TRBD1 identical over 10 bases. J was trimmed by 4 bases and V by 4 bases; bases with no gene match: 6. CDR3 length: 15 residues. Germline V gene lookup returns CDR1 SEHNR and CDR2 FQNEAQ (reference sequence). The CDR3 bases are TGTGCCAGCAGCTGGACAGGGGGTGGGGGAGAGACCCAGTACTTC. It encodes CASSWTGGGGETQYF. The full variable domain, rest sourced from reference TRBV7-9 and TRBJ2-5, is DTGVSQNPRHKITKRGQNVTFRCDPISEHNRLYWYRQTLGQGPEFLTYFQNEAQLEKSRLLSDRFSAERPKGSFSTLEIQRTEQGDSAMYLCASSWTGGGGETQYFGPGTRLLVL.

The chain carries TRBV7-9 and TRBJ1-2; no clear D gene. The CDR3 length is 15 residues. The V end lost 1 base, the J end lost 0 bases, and 9 bases lay between the germline ends. CDR1 and CDR2 (germline): SEHNR, FQNEAQ (reference sequence). CDR3 nucleotides: TGTGCCAGCAGCTTAGAGTCGGGGTCTAACTATGGCTACACCTTC. Its translation is CASSLESGSNYGYTF.

This chain connects TRBV20-1 to TRBJ2-4; TRBD2 matches 11 bases. The DNA end lines up better with TRBJ2-7; the J call may be wrong. CDR1 DFQATT and CDR2 SNEGSKA come from the germline V gene (reference sequence). This CDR3 contains 14 residues. In DNA form, the CDR3 reads TGCAGTGCTAGAGGCGCTAGCGGGGGGTACGAGCAGTACTTC. It specifies CSARGASGGYEQYF.